The T cell receptor (beta chain) under discussion was sequenced for a study of human T cells and chemical hapten exposure. Using its own MiXCR run on the RACE reads, TCRdb lists one record per CDR3 protein. The sample carries 80,000 to 95,000 distinct CDR3 sequences, 9.6% recorded once. The CDR3 is made up of 15 amino acids. CDR1 and CDR2 (germline): SGHVS, FNYEAQ. The junction had 11 bases not matched to a gene; V was cut back by 9 bases and J by 7 bases. In its sample, this clonotype was seen many times. As for time point: pre-sensitization, week 0. Described treatment: therapeutic diphenylcyclopropenone sensitization with weekly scalp DPC.

This rearrangement joins TRBV7-6 to TRBJ2-2; TRBD1 agrees at 10 bases. This clonotype was obtained from a woman aged 40 to 49 with alopecia areata. Some clones in this sample may be carry-over from other donors' samples. This sample comprised whole blood, obtained in connection with sensitization to the hapten diphenylcyclopropenone (DPC). The CDR3 loop is CASSHDRGHDGELFF. Written as DNA, the CDR3 is TGTGCCAGTTCCCACGACAGGGGGCATGACGGGGAGCTGTTTTTT.